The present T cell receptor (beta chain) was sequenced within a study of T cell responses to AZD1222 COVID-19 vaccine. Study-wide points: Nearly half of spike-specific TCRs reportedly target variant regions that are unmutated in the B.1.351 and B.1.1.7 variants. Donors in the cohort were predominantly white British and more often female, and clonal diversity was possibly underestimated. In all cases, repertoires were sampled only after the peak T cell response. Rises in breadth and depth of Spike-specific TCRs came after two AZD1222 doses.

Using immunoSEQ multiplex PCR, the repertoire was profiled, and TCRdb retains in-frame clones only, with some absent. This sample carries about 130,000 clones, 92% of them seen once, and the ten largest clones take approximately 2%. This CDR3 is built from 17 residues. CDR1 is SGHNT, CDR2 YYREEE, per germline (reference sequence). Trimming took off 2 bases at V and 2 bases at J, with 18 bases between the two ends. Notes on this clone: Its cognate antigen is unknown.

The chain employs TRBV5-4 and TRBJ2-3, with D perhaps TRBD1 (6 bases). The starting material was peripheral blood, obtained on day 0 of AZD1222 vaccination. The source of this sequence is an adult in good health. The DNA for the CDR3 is TGTGCCAGCAGCTTTCCTTCGGACAGCCCAATCACAGATACGCAGTATTTT. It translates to CASSFPSDSPITDTQYF.